Shown below are 6 T cell receptor beta chains from a single sample sequenced in a study of T cell changes during pregnancy in multiple sclerosis. TCRdb keeps only in-frame clones here, not all; method: immunoSEQ multiplex PCR. The sample carries 95,000 to 100,000 clones, 92% recorded once. The sequences come from peripheral blood, collected after pregnancy. These receptors were obtained from a female donor in good health, enrolled as a control in a pregnancy study.

The CDR3 nucleotides are TGTGCCAGCAGTTTTTTACGGGACAGGCCGGCACAGGATACGCAGTATTTT. Its translation: CASSFLRDRPAQDTQYF. The rearrangement uses TRBV28 and TRBJ2-3; TRBD1 aligns across 8 bases. J was trimmed by 6 bases and V by 3 bases; bases with no gene match: 14. The germline gives CDR1 MDHEN, CDR2 SYDVKM. The CDR3 runs to 17 residues.

The chain has TRBV7-8 and TRBJ2-5; the D gene is possibly TRBD2 (7 bases). CDR3 length equals 14 residues. Germline CDR1 SGHVS, CDR2 FQNEAQ. V lost 7 bases and J 5 bases, leaving 17 bases between the germline ends. The CDR3 region has the DNA TGTGCCAGCACCTCTTGGGGGGGCAGTGAGACCCAGTACTTC. It translates to CASTSWGGSETQYF. Looking up the rest from reference TRBV7-8 and TRBJ2-5 gives the full variable domain: GAGVSQSPRYKVAKRGQDVALRCDPISGHVSLFWYQQALGQGPEFLTYFQNEAQLDKSGLPSDRFFAERPEGSVSTLKIQRTQQEDSAVYLCASTSWGGSETQYFGPGTRLLVL.

The chain uses TRBV5-1 and TRBJ2-7; possibly TRBD2 for D (5 bases). Germline V gene lookup returns CDR1 SGHRS and CDR2 YFSETQ. V lost 0 bases and J 5 bases, leaving 15 bases between the germline ends. This CDR3 has 15 residues. The CDR3 bases are TGCGCCAGCAGCTTGGCCGTCGTGACCGGGGACGAGCAGTACTTC. Its protein product is CASSLAVVTGDEQYF.

The J gene is TRBJ2-7, the V gene TRBV9, with D maybe TRBD2 (5 bases). CDR3 length equals 15 residues. V dropped 2 bases and J dropped 1 base, with 13 bases sitting between them. Per the germline V gene, CDR1 is SGDLS and CDR2 is YYNGEE. In nucleotides, the CDR3 is TGTGCCAGCAGCGTTGGGAGCGATGCTTCCTACGAGCAGTACTTC. As protein: CASSVGSDASYEQYF.

The chain joins TRBV5-1 to TRBJ1-5; no reliable D call. The germline gives CDR1 SGHRS, CDR2 YFSETQ. The CDR3 has 13 amino acids. V shed 5 bases and J shed 3 bases, with 9 bases lying between them. The CDR3 loop reads CASSPGDNQPQHF. In DNA, the CDR3 is TGCGCCAGCAGTCCGGGTGACAATCAGCCCCAGCATTTT.

This chain links TRBV7-8 with TRBJ1-2; D unresolved. Deletions cut 5 bases from V and 1 base from J, with 11 bases between. Germline loops: CDR1 SGHVS, CDR2 FQNEAQ. The CDR3 extends over 14 amino acids. The CDR3 loop reads CASSVVGSNYGYTF. CDR3 coding DNA: TGTGCCAGCAGCGTCGTAGGGAGTAACTATGGCTACACCTTC.